These T cell receptor beta chains were read from a single sample in a study of T cells after yellow fever vaccination. TCRdb fed the 5' RACE reads into MiXCR, producing one record per CDR3 protein. The data hold 200,000 to 300,000 distinct CDR3 sequences, with about 7% observed a single time. The sequences come from CD4+ T cells sorted from PBMCs, collected on the day of the yellow fever booster vaccination. Receptors originate from a man under 40 who received the YFV17D yellow fever vaccine. Each CDR3 is given with its conserved first and last residue. D genes are given only for firm matches. Only part of the rows carry a size: once, few, many, or a class if the clone is expanded.

v_call: TRBV23-1
d_call: TRBD1
j_call: TRBJ1-5
clone_size: -
cdr3_aa: CASTYTDRVESNQPQHF
cdr3_nt: TGCGCCAGCACTTACACGGACAGGGTGGAGAGCAATCAGCCCCAGCATTTT

v_call: TRBV4-3
d_call: -
j_call: TRBJ2-5
clone_size: few
cdr3_aa: CASSQEAGRGSETQYF
cdr3_nt: TGCGCCAGCAGCCAAGAAGCCGGGAGAGGATCTGAGACCCAGTACTTC

v_call: TRBV7-2
d_call: TRBD2
j_call: TRBJ2-1
clone_size: -
cdr3_aa: CASKREIGLNEQFF
cdr3_nt: TGTGCCTCCAAGCGGGAGATCGGACTCAATGAGCAGTTCTTC

v_call: TRBV7-9
d_call: -
j_call: TRBJ1-2
clone_size: -
cdr3_aa: CASSLAYRTGGHTF
cdr3_nt: TGTGCCAGCAGCTTAGCGTATCGAACGGGGGGCCACACCTTC

v_call: TRBV11-1
d_call: TRBD2
j_call: TRBJ2-1
clone_size: -
cdr3_aa: CASSIGGLAGDNEQFF
cdr3_nt: TGTGCCAGCAGCATAGGGGGGCTAGCGGGAGACAATGAGCAGTTCTTC

v_call: TRBV23-1
d_call: -
j_call: TRBJ2-7
clone_size: -
cdr3_aa: CASSFDHSLYEQYF
cdr3_nt: TGCGCCAGCAGTTTCGACCACTCCCTTTACGAGCAGTACTTC

v_call: TRBV5-1
d_call: -
j_call: TRBJ1-2
clone_size: few
cdr3_aa: CASSFIGSSNYGYTF
cdr3_nt: TGCGCCAGCAGCTTCATCGGGTCTTCTAACTATGGCTACACCTTC

v_call: TRBV18
d_call: -
j_call: TRBJ2-5
clone_size: many
cdr3_aa: CASSLSKAQETQYF
cdr3_nt: TGTGCCAGCTCACTATCTAAGGCTCAGGAGACCCAGTACTTC

v_call: TRBV5-1
d_call: -
j_call: TRBJ1-2
clone_size: -
cdr3_aa: CASSGVANYGYTF
cdr3_nt: TGCGCCAGCAGCGGGGTGGCAAACTATGGCTACACCTTC

v_call: TRBV3-1
d_call: TRBD1
j_call: TRBJ2-2
clone_size: many
cdr3_aa: CASSPGQANTGELFF
cdr3_nt: TGTGCCAGCAGCCCAGGACAGGCGAACACCGGGGAGCTGTTTTTT

v_call: TRBV30
d_call: -
j_call: TRBJ2-7
clone_size: few
cdr3_aa: CAWKRLDLLYEQYF
cdr3_nt: TGTGCCTGGAAACGACTAGATTTGCTCTACGAGCAGTACTTC

v_call: TRBV7-8
d_call: -
j_call: TRBJ2-3
clone_size: few
cdr3_aa: CASNTQRGTDTQYF
cdr3_nt: TGTGCCAGCAACACACAGAGAGGCACAGATACGCAGTATTTT

v_call: TRBV19
d_call: -
j_call: TRBJ2-5
clone_size: many
cdr3_aa: CASSRRQLQETQYF
cdr3_nt: TGTGCCAGTAGTAGGCGACAGCTCCAAGAGACCCAGTACTTC

v_call: TRBV7-2
d_call: -
j_call: TRBJ2-3
clone_size: -
cdr3_aa: CASSASRLDTQYF
cdr3_nt: TGTGCCAGCAGCGCCAGCCGGCTGGATACGCAGTATTTT

v_call: TRBV29-1
d_call: TRBD2
j_call: TRBJ2-1
clone_size: -
cdr3_aa: CSVVSQREALSSYNEQFF
cdr3_nt: TGCAGCGTTGTCTCGCAGCGGGAAGCGCTGAGCTCCTACAATGAGCAGTTCTTC